A selection of T cell receptor beta chains follows, all from one sample in a study of OX40 agonist ivuxolimab in advanced cancers. The protocol was immunoSEQ multiplex PCR, while the TCRdb copy is restricted to in-frame clones and leaves out a portion. In the table there are tens of thousands of clones, 75% to 80% of which are singletons. Here the sequenced sample was CD4+ or CD8+ T cells sorted from blood, taken in a trial of the OX40 agonist ivuxolimab. The receptors shown here come from an adult with an advanced solid tumor such as melanoma, head and neck, liver or kidney cancer. CDR3s include the opening cysteine and the closing phenylalanine or tryptophan. The D gene is left open where the match is weak. The listing skips clone size in some rows; elsewhere it reads once, few, many or a size class.

TRBJ2-2 | TRBV7-7 | 15 | - | - | TGTGCTAGCAGCCGGGACACCGTCGGCACCGGGGAGCTGTTTTTT | CASSRDTVGTGELFF
TRBJ1-1 | TRBV6-5 | 14 | - | few | TGTGCCAGCAGTGGAGGTACAAGGGCCACTGAAGCTTTCTTT | CASSGGTRATEAFF
TRBJ1-1 | TRBV5-1 | 12 | - | - | TGCGCCAGCAGATCTGAACTGGCTGAAGCTTTCTTT | CASRSELAEAFF
TRBJ2-5 | TRBV11-2 | 16 | TRBD1 | - | TGTGCCAGCAGCTTAACGGGACAGGGGTTAGTGGAGACCCAGTACTTC | CASSLTGQGLVETQYF
TRBJ2-1 | TRBV29-1 | 17 | - | few | TGCAGCGTTGAAGGTAGTATTAGAAGGAGGTCCTACAATGAGCAGTTCTTC | CSVEGSIRRRSYNEQFF
TRBJ2-5 | TRBV30 | 13 | - | - | TGTGCCTGGAGTCGAACAGCCCAAGAGACCCAGTACTTC | CAWSRTAQETQYF
TRBJ1-2 | TRBV10-3 | 15 | - | - | TGTGCCATCAGTGTTGCGGCAGGGGTATCGGATGGCTACACCTTC | CAISVAAGVSDGYTF
TRBJ1-1 | TRBV19 | 13 | - | - | TGTGCCAGTAGTATAGTTCCGAACACTGAAGCTTTCTTT | CASSIVPNTEAFF
TRBJ2-1 | TRBV6-1 | 15 | - | - | TGTGCCAGCAGTGAATACCGTGGCCCTTACAATGAGCAGTTCTTC | CASSEYRGPYNEQFF
TRBJ2-3 | TRBV21-1 | 17 | - | few | TGTGCCAGCAGCAAAGCGGAGGATCTTCCTAGCACAGATACGCAGTATTTT | CASSKAEDLPSTDTQYF
TRBJ2-5 | TRBV5-1 | 14 | - | - | TGCGCCAGCAGCTTGGAGGCACCTCAAGAGACCCAGTACTTC | CASSLEAPQETQYF
TRBJ1-2 | TRBV5-1 | 15 | - | - | TGCGCCAGCAGCTTGGGTCTGGGAGCTAACTATGGCCACACCTTC | CASSLGLGANYGHTF
TRBJ2-7 | TRBV2 | 15 | TRBD1 | - | TGTGCCAGCAGTGGGACGGGACAGGGTGTCTACGAGCAGTACTTC | CASSGTGQGVYEQYF
TRBJ2-2 | TRBV9 | 14 | TRBD2 | - | TGTGCCAGCAGCGCTCGACTAGCCTCCGGGGAGCTGTTTTTT | CASSARLASGELFF
TRBJ2-7 | TRBV5-1 | 14 | - | medium-sized | TGCGCCAGCAGCCCACGGCAGGCTTCCTACGAGCAGTACTTC | CASSPRQASYEQYF
TRBJ2-7 | TRBV11-3 | 15 | TRBD2 | - | TGTGCCAGCAGCGCCGGGACTAGCGGTTCCTACGAGCAGTACTTC | CASSAGTSGSYEQYF
TRBJ2-5 | TRBV7-9 | 15 | - | - | TGTGCCAGCAGCTTAGCGGGAGGCAGGGAAGAGACCCAGTACTTC | CASSLAGGREETQYF
TRBJ2-3 | TRBV5-6 | 17 | TRBD2 | - | TGTGCCAGCAGCTTGGGGGGACTAGCGGGAGCCGAAGATACGCAGTATTTT | CASSLGGLAGAEDTQYF
TRBJ2-1 | TRBV7-9 | 18 | TRBD2 | - | TGTGCCAGCAGCCCCAAATTGAGAATAGCGGGACATTACAATGAGCAGTTCTTC | CASSPKLRIAGHYNEQFF
TRBJ2-5 | TRBV4-2 | 17 | TRBD2 | - | TGTGCCAGCAGCCAAGCGACTAGCGGGAGGTACCAAGAGACCCAGTACTTC | CASSQATSGRYQETQYF
TRBJ2-1 | TRBV7-2 | 13 | - | - | TGTGCCAGCAATGAGGATTACTACAATGAGCAGTTCTTC | CASNEDYYNEQFF
TRBJ1-2 | TRBV5-4 | 14 | - | - | TGTGCCAGCAGGGTGGACATATCCAACTATGGCTACACCTTC | CASRVDISNYGYTF
TRBJ2-1 | TRBV28 | 15 | - | - | TGTGCCAGCAGATTTCTAGGGGGAGGCTACAATGAGCAGTTCTTC | CASRFLGGGYNEQFF
TRBJ1-1 | TRBV5-1 | 15 | - | once | TGCGCCAGCAGCTTCTCCGGGACGACGAACACTGAAGCTTTCTTT | CASSFSGTTNTEAFF
TRBJ1-2 | TRBV4-2 | 17 | - | - | TGTGCCAGCAGCCAAGGTCCCAGGGGAGTATCTAACTATGGCTACACCTTC | CASSQGPRGVSNYGYTF
TRBJ2-1 | TRBV4-1 | 18 | TRBD2 | many | TGCGCCAGCAGCCAAATTGATATGGGACTAGCGGGAAACAATGAGCAGTTCTTC | CASSQIDMGLAGNNEQFF
TRBJ2-7 | TRBV5-1 | 17 | - | - | TGCGCCAGCAGCCACCCCCACTTGAGCGCAGTTTCCTACGAGCAGTACTTC | CASSHPHLSAVSYEQYF
TRBJ2-2 | TRBV30 | 14 | - | - | TGTGCCTGGAGAAGTCAGGCGAACACCGGGGAGCTGTTTTTT | CAWRSQANTGELFF
TRBJ1-4 | TRBV27 | 14 | - | few | TGTGCCAGCAGTACGACAGGATATAATGAAAAACTGTTTTTT | CASSTTGYNEKLFF
TRBJ1-1 | TRBV15 | 13 | - | - | TGTGCCACCAGCAGAGGGATTGCGTTTGATAGATTCTTT | CATSRGIAFDRFF
TRBJ2-7 | TRBV6-5 | 15 | TRBD2 | - | TGTGCCAGCAGTTATGACCCTAGCGGGGCCTACGAGCAGTACTTC | CASSYDPSGAYEQYF
TRBJ2-2 | TRBV7-9 | 14 | - | - | TGTGCCAGCAGCTTAGCGGGGCGGCCCGGGGAGCTGTTTTTT | CASSLAGRPGELFF
TRBJ2-7 | TRBV2 | 15 | - | - | TGTGCCAGCAGTGGGACGGGCAGGAGCTCCTACGAGCAGTACTTC | CASSGTGRSSYEQYF
TRBJ2-7 | TRBV7-8 | 15 | - | - | TGTGCCAGCAGCACCTGGGGGGGCGACGCCTACGAGCAGTACTTC | CASSTWGGDAYEQYF
TRBJ1-2 | TRBV6-6 | 14 | - | once | TGTGCCAGCAGTACTGGCGGACTCTCATATGGCTACACCTTC | CASSTGGLSYGYTF
TRBJ2-5 | TRBV5-4 | 11 | - | - | TGTGCCAGCAGCAGCCAAGAGACCCAGTACTTC | CASSSQETQYF
TRBJ2-7 | TRBV6-6 | 11 | - | - | TGTGCCAGCAGTCAGGGGGGGGAGCAGTACTTC | CASSQGGEQYF
TRBJ1-1 | TRBV28 | 13 | - | - | TGTGCCAGCAAGTTAGGGGGGTATACTGAAGCTTTCTTT | CASKLGGYTEAFF
TRBJ1-1 | TRBV10-1 | 13 | - | once | TGCGCCAGCAGACCTTCGTTGCAAACTGAAGCTTTCTTT | CASRPSLQTEAFF
TRBJ2-3 | TRBV5-1 | 14 | - | - | TGCGCCAGCAGCTTCCTTGCCTCCACAGATACGCAGTATTTT | CASSFLASTDTQYF
TRBJ2-7 | TRBV30 | 15 | TRBD1 | - | TGTGCCTGTAGTAAGTCCCGGGACAGGGCCTACGAGCAGTACTTC | CACSKSRDRAYEQYF
TRBJ2-7 | TRBV5-1 | 15 | - | - | TGCGCCAGCAGCTTGGCCGCCGGGACTTCAGGCGAGCAGTACTTC | CASSLAAGTSGEQYF
TRBJ2-1 | TRBV2 | 18 | TRBD2 | - | TGTGCCAGCAGAACCGGACTAGCGGGAGTTCCCCCAGGCAATGAGCAGTTCTTC | CASRTGLAGVPPGNEQFF
TRBJ2-6 | TRBV7-9 | 17 | TRBD1 | once | TGTGCCAGCCCCCGAGGGGGCAATAACTCTGGGGCCAACGTCCTGACTTTC | CASPRGGNNSGANVLTF
TRBJ2-5 | TRBV18 | 13 | - | few | TGTGCCAGCTCACCATACTTCCAAGAGACCCAGTACTTC | CASSPYFQETQYF
TRBJ2-3 | TRBV29-1 | 14 | TRBD2 | - | TGCAGCTGTTCAGCGGGAGAGGTTTCAGATACGCAGTATTTT | CSCSAGEVSDTQYF
TRBJ1-1 | TRBV18 | 12 | - | - | TGTGCCAGCTCACCTACAGACACTGAAGCTTTCTTT | CASSPTDTEAFF
TRBJ2-1 | TRBV9 | 13 | - | - | TGTGCCAGCAGCGTAGTCTCCGGCGGGGAGCAGTTCTTC | CASSVVSGGEQFF
TRBJ1-1 | TRBV2 | 14 | - | - | TGTGCCAGCAGGCCCGACACAGCGAACACTGAAGCTTTCTTT | CASRPDTANTEAFF
TRBJ2-7 | TRBV27 | 13 | - | - | TGTGCCAGCAGTCCATCGCTCTCCTACGAGCAGTACTTC | CASSPSLSYEQYF
TRBJ1-6 | TRBV5-6 | 15 | - | - | TGTGCCAGCAGCTTGGGGCCCACCGATAATTCACCCCTCCACTTT | CASSLGPTDNSPLHF
TRBJ1-2 | TRBV7-9 | 13 | TRBD1 | - | TGTGCCAGCAGCATGGACAGGACCGACGGCTACACCTTC | CASSMDRTDGYTF
TRBJ2-4 | TRBV5-1 | 18 | TRBD2 | once | TGCGCCAGCAGCCCCGGGACTAGCGGGCTACTAGCCAAAAACATTCAGTACTTC | CASSPGTSGLLAKNIQYF
TRBJ2-3 | TRBV7-6 | 18 | TRBD2 | few | TGTGCCAGCAGCCCAACCACGGTAGCGGGGACCAGCACAGATACGCAGTATTTT | CASSPTTVAGTSTDTQYF
TRBJ2-5 | TRBV7-3 | 15 | - | - | TGTGCCAGCAGCTTACAGGGGCGGTATGGAGAGACCCAGTACTTC | CASSLQGRYGETQYF
TRBJ1-1 | TRBV9 | 15 | TRBD1 | - | TGTGCCAGCAGCGTAGATCAGGGGGTCGGCACTGAAGCTTTCTTT | CASSVDQGVGTEAFF
TRBJ1-1 | TRBV21-1 | 16 | - | - | TGTGCCAGCAGGTCCCCCGGGCCAATTATGACAACTGAAGCTTTCTTT | CASRSPGPIMTTEAFF